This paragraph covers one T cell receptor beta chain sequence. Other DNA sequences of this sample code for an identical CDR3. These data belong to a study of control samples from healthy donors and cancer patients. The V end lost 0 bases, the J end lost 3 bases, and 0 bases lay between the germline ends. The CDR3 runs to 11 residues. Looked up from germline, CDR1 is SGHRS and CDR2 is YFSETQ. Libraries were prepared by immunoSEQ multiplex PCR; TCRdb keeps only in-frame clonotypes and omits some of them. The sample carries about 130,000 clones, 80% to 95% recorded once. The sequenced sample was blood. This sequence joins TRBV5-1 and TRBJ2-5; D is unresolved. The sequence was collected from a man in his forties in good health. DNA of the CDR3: TGCGCCAGCAGCTTGGAAGAGACCCAGTACTTC. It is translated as CASSLEETQYF. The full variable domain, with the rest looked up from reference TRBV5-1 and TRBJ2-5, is KAGVTQTPRYLIKTRGQQVTLSCSPISGHRSVSWYQQTPGQGLQFLFEYFSETQRNKGNFPGRFSGRQFSNSRSEMNVSTLELGDSALYLCASSLEETQYFGPGTRLLVL.